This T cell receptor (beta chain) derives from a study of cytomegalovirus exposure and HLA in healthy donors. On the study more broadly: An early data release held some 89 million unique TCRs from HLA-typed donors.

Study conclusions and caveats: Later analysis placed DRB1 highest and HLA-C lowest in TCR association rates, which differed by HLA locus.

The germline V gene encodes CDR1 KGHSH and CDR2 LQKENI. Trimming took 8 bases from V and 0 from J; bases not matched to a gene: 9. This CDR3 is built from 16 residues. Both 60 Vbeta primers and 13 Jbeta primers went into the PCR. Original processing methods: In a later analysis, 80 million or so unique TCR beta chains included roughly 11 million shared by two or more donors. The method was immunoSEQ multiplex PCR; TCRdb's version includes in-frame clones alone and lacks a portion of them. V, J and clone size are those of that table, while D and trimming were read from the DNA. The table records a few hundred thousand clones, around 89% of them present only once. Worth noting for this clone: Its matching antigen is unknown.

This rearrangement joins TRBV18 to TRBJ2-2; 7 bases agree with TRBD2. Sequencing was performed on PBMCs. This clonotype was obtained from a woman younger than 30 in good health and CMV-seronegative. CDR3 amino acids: CASPRSGDSNTGELFF. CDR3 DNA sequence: TGTGCCAGCCCGAGGAGCGGGGACTCGAACACCGGGGAGCTGTTTTTT.